Shown below are 10 T cell receptor beta chains from a single sample sequenced in a study of Graves' ophthalmopathy and Graves' hyperthyroidism. RNA served as the template for amplifying TCR beta CDR3 regions. Second-round multiplex PCR followed a first-round RT-PCR using HTBI primers. TCRdb fed the multiplex PCR reads into MiXCR, producing one record per CDR3 protein. Counted here are roughly 400,000 distinct CDR3 sequences, 18% occurring once; the ten biggest clones make up 1.5% to 2%. The source material was peripheral blood. These receptors all come from a woman younger than 30 with Graves' ophthalmopathy.

This chain uses TRBV7-9 with TRBJ2-5, with D hard to call. The CDR3 runs to 14 residues. Trimming left V 4 bases short and J 4 bases short, with 13 bases between. Germline assignment: CDR1 SEHNR and CDR2 FQNEAQ (reference sequence). CDR3 in DNA: TGTGCCAGCAGCTCAGACAATTCCCCAGAGACCCAGTACTTC. As protein: CASSSDNSPETQYF.

This clonotype was picked up many times. The chain combines TRBV6-5 with TRBJ2-7, with D possibly TRBD1 on 6 matching bases. Germline V gives CDR1 MNHEY, CDR2 SVGAGI. Between the trimmed V and J ends, which lost 6 bases and 3 bases, there was a span of 15 bases. The CDR3 length is 14 residues. CDR3 nucleotides: TGTGCCAGCAGGGGGGCGTCGCGAGGCTACGAGCAGTACTTC. Protein: CASRGASRGYEQYF.

This clonotype was seen ten or more times. This chain connects TRBV24-1 to TRBJ2-6; 7 nucleotides align to TRBD1. The CDR3 spans 16 residues. The V gene's germline CDR1 is KGHDR and CDR2 SFDVKD. V shed 5 bases, J shed 4 bases, and the junction held 7 bases outside the gene matches. CDR3 sequence reads: CATSAPTGSGANVLTF. As DNA, the CDR3 is TGTGCCACCAGTGCCCCGACAGGGTCCGGGGCCAACGTCCTGACTTTC.

In its sample, this clonotype was seen many times. The genes are TRBV15 and TRBJ1-2; 9 bases are shared with TRBD1. The CDR3 consists of 16 residues. With 0 bases clipped from V and 5 bases from J, the junction kept 7 bases outside the gene matches. The germline gives CDR1 LNHNV, CDR2 YYDKDF (reference sequence). The CDR3 DNA reads TGTGCCACCAGCAGAGATAAACAGGGGGCTGGATATGGCTACACCTTC. Its translation: CATSRDKQGAGYGYTF.

The chain is built from TRBV24-1 and TRBJ1-2; possibly TRBD1 for D (5 bases). From germline, CDR1 is KGHDR and CDR2 SFDVKD. The CDR3 contains 17 residues. Deletions cut 3 bases from V and 4 bases from J, with 20 bases between. The CDR3: CATSDDLGMTAFYGYTF. CDR3 nucleotides: TGTGCCACCAGTGATGATTTGGGGATGACAGCTTTCTATGGCTACACCTTC.

The chain recombines TRBV7-2 with TRBJ2-7; D gene unclear. Germline V gene sequence: CDR1 SGHTA, CDR2 FQGNSA. The CDR3 contains 15 residues. V lost 5 bases and J 1 base, leaving 15 bases between the germline ends. The CDR3 loop reads CASSTFGQVSYEQYF. The DNA for the CDR3 is TGTGCCAGCAGCACATTTGGGCAGGTTTCCTACGAGCAGTACTTC.

This clonotype was recorded at least ten times. The chain carries TRBV2 and TRBJ1-6, with a tentative D call TRBD1 (6 bases). Per the germline V gene, CDR1 is SNHLY and CDR2 is FYNNEI. This CDR3 region has 16 residues. The V gene lost 3 bases and the J gene lost 7 bases, with 16 bases spanning the gap. CDR3 DNA sequence: TGTGCCAGCAGTGAGAGGGCTCCAACAGGGAATTCACCCCTCCACTTT. Protein product: CASSERAPTGNSPLHF.

This clonotype was recorded at least ten times. This chain connects TRBV11-2 to TRBJ2-6, with 13 bases aligning to TRBD2. Unmatched junction bases numbered 6, after V lost 7 bases and J lost 3 bases. The CDR3 consists of 17 residues. Germline CDR1 SGHAT, CDR2 FQNNGV. The CDR3 protein is CASTRTSGSGGANVLTF. The CDR3 DNA reads as TGTGCCAGCACGAGGACTAGCGGGAGTGGTGGGGCCAACGTCCTGACTTTC.

This clonotype was detected ten times or more. V and J are TRBV9 and TRBJ2-2, with 15 nucleotides matching TRBD2. From germline, CDR1 is SGDLS and CDR2 YYNGEE. The CDR3 contains 18 residues. Unmatched junction bases numbered 7, after V lost 0 bases and J lost 7 bases. CDR3 in amino acids: CASSVEWGLAGGVGELFF. CDR3 DNA sequence: TGTGCCAGCAGCGTAGAGTGGGGACTAGCGGGAGGTGTCGGGGAGCTGTTTTTT.

This clonotype appeared many times. The chain combines TRBV6-2 or TRBV6-3 with TRBJ1-2; D is ambiguous. The length of the CDR3 is 13 residues. Germline lookup yields CDR1 MNHEY and CDR2 SVGEGT. Trimming shortened V by 6 bases and J by 1 base, and 9 bases separated the two germline ends. The CDR3 loop is CASSGRFNYGYTF. The CDR3 region has the DNA TGTGCCAGCAGCGGACGATTTAACTATGGCTACACCTTC.